This note documents a single T cell receptor beta chain sequence. Treatment defined: randomized to nivolumab then ipilimumab (arm A) or the reverse (arm B). Assay used: immunoSEQ multiplex PCR; TCRdb lists only in-frame clones, some missing. The table lists around 35,000 clones, over 30% of them singletons. The V end was cut by 1 base, the J end by 5 bases, with 15 bases between. This CDR3 is 15 amino acids long. CDR1 is MGHRA, CDR2 YSYEKL, per germline. This specimen comes from a study of sequential checkpoint blockade in melanoma. The chain uses TRBV4-1 and TRBJ2-7, with a weak D call TRBD1 (6 bases). This specimen was tumor tissue (inferred from file names), taken from a patient given nivolumab and ipilimumab in sequence. This receptor was obtained from a human donor with melanoma. The CDR3 DNA reads as TGCGCCAGCAGCCAAGCGGGCGCAGGGGTCCACGAGCAGTACTTC. Translating gives CASSQAGAGVHEQYF.